This is a list of T cell receptor beta chains from one sample in a study of OX40 agonist ivuxolimab in advanced cancers. Clones were sequenced by immunoSEQ multiplex PCR, and TCRdb holds only the in-frame ones, with some missing. This sample has 90,000 to 100,000 clones, with approximately 91% found just once. The material was CD4+ or CD8+ T cells sorted from blood, obtained in a trial of the OX40 agonist ivuxolimab. These receptors all come from an adult with an advanced solid tumor such as melanoma, head and neck, liver or kidney cancer. Both conserved end residues are part of each CDR3. D genes are given only for firm matches. Some rows have no size entry. The others give once, few or many, or a class for an expanded clone.

clone_size	v_call	cdr3_length	d_call	j_call	cdr3_nt	cdr3_aa
.	TRBV5-6	15	.	TRBJ2-3	TGTGCCAGCATCCTGAGAGGGTGGGGCACAGATACGCAGTATTTT	CASILRGWGTDTQYF
.	TRBV29-1	12	.	TRBJ2-3	TGCAGCGCGAAGACGGTCCCCGATACGCAGTATTTT	CSAKTVPDTQYF
.	TRBV18	17	TRBD1	TRBJ1-1	TGTGCCAGCTCACCCGATGGACAGGCTGCGGCGAACACTGAAGCTTTCTTT	CASSPDGQAAANTEAFF
.	TRBV19	18	TRBD1	TRBJ2-6	TGTGCCAGTAGTGCCCCGGGACAGGCGGTCTCTGGGGCCAACGTCCTGACTTTC	CASSAPGQAVSGANVLTF
.	TRBV11-2	15	.	TRBJ2-1	TGTGCCAGCAGCTCCCTCAAGAACCGACCTGATGAGCAGTTCTTC	CASSSLKNRPDEQFF
.	TRBV19	15	.	TRBJ1-3	TGTGCCAGTAGTACTATACAGGGCTCTGGAAACACCATATATTTT	CASSTIQGSGNTIYF
few	TRBV28	12	.	TRBJ1-1	TGTGCCATCCAGTCGGGGTACACTGAAGCTTTCTTT	CAIQSGYTEAFF
.	TRBV4-1	15	TRBD1	TRBJ2-3	TGCGCCAGCAGCCAAGAGCGGGACAGGAGAGATACGCAGTATTTT	CASSQERDRRDTQYF
.	TRBV7-9	16	TRBD2	TRBJ2-3	TGTGCCAGCAGCCTTGGGACTAGCACCGGCGCAGATACGCAGTATTTT	CASSLGTSTGADTQYF
.	TRBV5-6	15	.	TRBJ1-1	TGTGCCAGCAGTCCCGCGGGGGCCGTGAACACTGAAGCTTTCTTT	CASSPAGAVNTEAFF
.	TRBV6-5	14	.	TRBJ2-3	TGTGCCAGCAGTTACAGGAGTAGCACAGATACGCAGTATTTT	CASSYRSSTDTQYF
.	TRBV27	12	.	TRBJ2-7	TGTGCCAGCAGTCCCCAGGGTTACGAGCAGTACTTC	CASSPQGYEQYF
.	TRBV5-5	14	TRBD1	TRBJ1-2	TGTGCCAGCAGCTCCGACAGGGGTCGGCTTGGCTACACCTTC	CASSSDRGRLGYTF
.	TRBV7-2	16	TRBD2	TRBJ2-3	TGTGCCAGCAGCTTAATAGGGACTAGCGGCACAGATACGCAGTATTTT	CASSLIGTSGTDTQYF
.	TRBV5-5	15	TRBD1	TRBJ2-5	TGTGCCAGCAGCCCCGAGGGGGCGCTCCGGGAGACCCAGTACTTC	CASSPEGALRETQYF
.	TRBV4-2	17	.	TRBJ2-1	TGTGCCAGCAGCCAGGGTGGGGGGCCCAGGTCCTACAATGAGCAGTTCTTC	CASSQGGGPRSYNEQFF
.	TRBV4-1	16	TRBD1	TRBJ1-4	TGCGCCAGCAGCCAAGCCCAGGGGGCCTTTAATGAAAAACTGTTTTTT	CASSQAQGAFNEKLFF
.	TRBV19	15	.	TRBJ2-1	TGTGCCAGTAGTACCCTCTACCGATCCTACAATGAGCAGTTCTTC	CASSTLYRSYNEQFF
.	TRBV7-9	14	TRBD1	TRBJ1-2	TGTGCCAGCAGCCCTGGACAGGGGAGGTATGGCTACACCTTC	CASSPGQGRYGYTF
few	TRBV11-2	14	.	TRBJ1-1	TGTGCCAGCAGCCGCTCCGGGCCCTGGGTTGTAGCTTTCTTT	CASSRSGPWVVAFF
.	TRBV5-5	15	.	TRBJ1-5	TGTGCCAGCAGCCGGGGGCCCAATAGCAATCAGCCCCAGCATTTT	CASSRGPNSNQPQHF
.	TRBV7-9	13	.	TRBJ1-1	TGTGCCAGCAGCTTAGGAAGGGCTTCTGAAGCTTTCTTT	CASSLGRASEAFF
.	TRBV7-8	16	.	TRBJ2-2	TGTGCCAGCCGAAGTAGGGCGCTAGCAGCGGGCGGGGAGCTGTTTTTT	CASRSRALAAGGELFF
.	TRBV4-1	18	.	TRBJ2-6	TGCGCCAGCAGCCAAGAAAGGGGCACAAGCACCGGGGCCAACGTCCTGACTTTC	CASSQERGTSTGANVLTF
.	TRBV30	15	.	TRBJ2-6	TGTGCCTGGACTTTCTGGGACTCTGGGGCCAACGTCCTGACTTTC	CAWTFWDSGANVLTF
.	TRBV30	13	.	TRBJ1-6	TGTGCCTGCCAAGCGGGGCTAAATTCACCCCTCCACTTT	CACQAGLNSPLHF
.	TRBV18	15	.	TRBJ1-1	TGTGCCAGCTCACCAATACCCCAGACGAACACTGAAGCTTTCTTT	CASSPIPQTNTEAFF
.	TRBV11-2	16	TRBD2	TRBJ2-5	TGTGCCAGCAGCCCCGGGACTAGCGGGGTGCGTGAGACCCAGTACTTC	CASSPGTSGVRETQYF
.	TRBV2	16	.	TRBJ1-5	TGTGCCAGCAGTGCCGACCGGGACTTTAGCAATCAGCCCCAGCATTTT	CASSADRDFSNQPQHF
.	TRBV6-6	11	TRBD1	TRBJ2-7	TGTGCCAGCAGTCGACAGGGAGAACAGTACTTC	CASSRQGEQYF
.	TRBV2	13	TRBD1	TRBJ1-4	TGTGCCAGCAGTGAACACAGGGGGGAAAAACTGTTTTTT	CASSEHRGEKLFF